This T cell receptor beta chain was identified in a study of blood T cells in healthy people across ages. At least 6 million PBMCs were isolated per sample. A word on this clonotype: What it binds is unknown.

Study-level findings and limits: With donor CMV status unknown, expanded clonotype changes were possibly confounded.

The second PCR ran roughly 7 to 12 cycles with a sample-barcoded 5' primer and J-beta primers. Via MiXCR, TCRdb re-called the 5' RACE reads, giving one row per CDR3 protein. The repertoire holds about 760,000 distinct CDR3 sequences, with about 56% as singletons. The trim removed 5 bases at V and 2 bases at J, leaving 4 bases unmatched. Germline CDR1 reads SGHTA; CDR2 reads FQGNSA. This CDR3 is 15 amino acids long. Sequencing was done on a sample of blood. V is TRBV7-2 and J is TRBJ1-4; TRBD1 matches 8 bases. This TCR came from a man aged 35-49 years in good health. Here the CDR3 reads CASSARQGTNEKLFF. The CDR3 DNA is TGTGCCAGCAGCGCCCGACAGGGGACTAATGAAAAACTGTTTTTT.